A single sample gave rise to the 28 T cell receptor beta chains below, sequenced in a study of somatic mutations in cytotoxic T cells in rheumatoid arthritis (dated by TCRdb to about 2017). The library was obtained by the immunoSEQ multiplex PCR assay. This is the immuneACCESS table as TCRdb keeps it, with only in-frame sequences that have V and J called. A part of the clones is gone; compared with another copy, unresolved V genes explain less than half, and the rest is unexplained. The sample yields some 30,000 clones; 82% were counted once. The top ten constitute about 8.6% of the sample. The source material was CD8+ T cells sorted from blood. The receptors were sampled from an adult with rheumatoid arthritis.

This clone is a singleton in its sample. V gene TRBV6-4 combines with J gene TRBJ1-2; 8 bases agree with TRBD1. Looked up from germline, CDR1 is MRHNA and CDR2 is SNTAGT. This CDR3 is built from 17 residues. J was trimmed by 7 bases and V by 0 bases; bases with no gene match: 13. CDR3 sequence: CASSDSMGDRHPSGYTF. In DNA form, the CDR3 reads TGTGCCAGCAGTGACTCGATGGGGGACAGGCATCCCTCTGGCTACACCTTC.

The chain carries TRBV29-1 and TRBJ1-3; D is undetermined. Germline assignment: CDR1 SQVTM and CDR2 ANQGSEA. Trimming took 5 bases from V and 2 from J, leaving 10 bases between them. The CDR3 is made up of 13 amino acids. The CDR3 bases are TGCAGCGTTACCACACAGCCTGGAAACACCATATATTTT. It codes for CSVTTQPGNTIYF.

The chain couples TRBV13 to TRBJ2-7, with 11 nucleotides matching TRBD1. Germline lookup yields CDR1 PRHDT and CDR2 FYEKMQ (reference sequence). With 5 bases clipped from V and 4 bases from J, the junction kept 4 bases outside the gene matches. The CDR3 covers 14 residues. CDR3 loop: CASSGRDRGYEQYF. The CDR3 DNA is TGTGCCAGCAGCGGTCGGGACAGGGGGTACGAGCAGTACTTC.

This chain uses TRBV4-1 with TRBJ2-3; unclear D gene. The germline V and J ends were trimmed by 0 bases and 3 bases, with 7 bases remaining between them. This CDR3 is 14 amino acids long. Germline CDR1 MGHRA, CDR2 YSYEKL. Written as DNA, the CDR3 is TGCGCCAGCAGCCAAGATCTCGCTACAGATACGCAGTATTTT. Translating it yields CASSQDLATDTQYF.

The chain is built from TRBV4-1 and TRBJ1-5; D not certain. V shed 1 base and J shed 0 bases, with 7 bases lying between them. CDR3 length equals 15 residues. In germline, CDR1 is MGHRA, CDR2 YSYEKL. As DNA, the CDR3 is TGCGCCAGCAGCCAAGGTTTGGATAGCAATCAGCCCCAGCATTTT. This codes for CASSQGLDSNQPQHF.

This clone was counted once. The J gene is TRBJ2-2, the V gene TRBV6-4; D perhaps matches TRBD1 (7 bases). V lost 6 bases to trimming and J lost 6 bases, with 14 bases between them. The CDR3 runs to 14 residues. Germline V gene sequence: CDR1 MRHNA, CDR2 SNTAGT. CDR3 sequence reads: CASSLTGEAGELFF. The CDR3 bases are TGTGCCAGCAGCCTAACAGGGGAGGCCGGGGAGCTGTTTTTT.

This clone was seen just once. V gene TRBV10-3 combines with J gene TRBJ2-7; 9 bases are a match to TRBD1. V lost 4 bases, J lost 0 bases, and 7 bases stayed unmatched. The CDR3 extends over 16 amino acids. Germline V CDR1 and CDR2: ENHRY, SYGVKD. Written as DNA, the CDR3 is TGTGCCATCAGTGGGTCGACAGGGGGGATCTCCTACGAGCAGTACTTC. Its protein product is CAISGSTGGISYEQYF.

The chain employs TRBV7-9 and TRBJ2-3; D is uncertain. CDR3 length: 15 residues. V was pared by 5 bases and J by 2 bases, with 14 bases between. Germline CDR1 is SEHNR and CDR2 is FQNEAQ (reference sequence). The CDR3 spells CASSPPRAHTDTQYF. The CDR3 DNA reads TGTGCCAGCAGCCCCCCTCGGGCGCACACAGATACGCAGTATTTT. The complete variable domain, with remaining parts taken from reference TRBV7-9 and TRBJ2-3, reads DTGVSQNPRHKITKRGQNVTFRCDPISEHNRLYWYRQTLGQGPEFLTYFQNEAQLEKSRLLSDRFSAERPKGSFSTLEIQRTEQGDSAMYLCASSPPRAHTDTQYFGPGTRLTVL.

V gene TRBV13 combines with J gene TRBJ1-5; 9 bases fit TRBD1. Looked up from germline, CDR1 is PRHDT and CDR2 is FYEKMQ (reference sequence). The length of the CDR3 is 15 residues. Trimming took 0 bases from V and 7 from J; bases not matched to a gene: 4. CDR3 amino acids: CASSLGKTGGQPQHF. The CDR3 region has the DNA TGTGCCAGCAGCTTAGGAAAGACAGGGGGGCAGCCCCAGCATTTT.

V is TRBV5-6 and J is TRBJ2-1; 10 bases map to TRBD2. This CDR3 comprises 15 residues. V was clipped by 3 bases and J by 2 bases; unmatched bases: 2. Germline assignment: CDR1 SGHDT and CDR2 YYEEEE. CDR3 region: CASSSAGGPYNEQFF. In DNA form, the CDR3 reads TGTGCCAGCAGCTCAGCGGGGGGGCCCTACAATGAGCAGTTCTTC. The full variable domain, with the rest looked up from reference TRBV5-6 and TRBJ2-1, is DAGVTQSPTHLIKTRGQQVTLRCSPKSGHDTVSWYQQALGQGPQFIFQYYEEEERQRGNFPDRFSGHQFPNYSSELNVNALLLGDSALYLCASSSAGGPYNEQFFGPGTRLTVL.

The chain employs TRBV27 and TRBJ2-7, with D hard to call. Germline V gene sequence: CDR1 MNHEY, CDR2 SMNVEV (reference sequence). V was cut by 2 bases and J by 0 bases, with 11 bases left in between. CDR3 length: 15 amino acids. The CDR3 loop is CASSLIAGSSYEQYF. As DNA, the CDR3 is TGTGCCAGCAGTTTAATCGCAGGTAGCTCCTACGAGCAGTACTTC.

The rearrangement uses TRBV29-1 and TRBJ2-7, with D perhaps assigned TRBD1 or TRBD2 (5 bases each). Looked up from germline, CDR1 is SQVTM and CDR2 is ANQGSEA. The CDR3 has 13 residues. V was cut by 6 bases and J by 4 bases, with 16 bases left in between. The chain's CDR3 is CSVTGTPFYEQYF. CDR3 nucleotide sequence: TGCAGCGTGACCGGGACGCCCTTTTACGAGCAGTACTTC.

The sample holds a few counts of this clone. This chain connects TRBV4-1 to TRBJ1-2; D remains unclear. This CDR3 is built from 14 residues. Per germline, CDR1 MGHRA and CDR2 YSYEKL. With 1 base removed from V and 2 bases from J, the gap between germline ends came to 8 bases. The CDR3, as DNA: TGCGCCAGCAGCCAAGTGGTAGGGAACTATGGCTACACCTTC. Its translation is CASSQVVGNYGYTF.

V gene TRBV19 combines with J gene TRBJ2-7; TRBD1 might be the D (5 bases). Trimming pared 3 bases from V and 1 base from J, leaving 16 bases between. Germline V gives CDR1 LNHDA, CDR2 SQIVND (reference sequence). The CDR3 is made up of 16 amino acids. The CDR3 nucleotides are TGTGCCAGTAGTATTTCAGCAGCAGGGCCATCCTACGAGCAGTACTTC. The encoded protein is CASSISAAGPSYEQYF. Full variable domain (missing parts from reference TRBV19 and TRBJ2-7): DGGITQSPKYLFRKEGQNVTLSCEQNLNHDAMYWYRQDPGQGLRLIYYSQIVNDFQKGDIAEGYSVSREKKESFPLTVTSAQKNPTAFYLCASSISAAGPSYEQYFGPGTRLTVT.

The table lists this clone with a few counts. DNA for the CDR3: TGTGCCAGCCGCGGAAACACCATATATTTT. Its translation is CASRGNTIYF. The V and J genes are TRBV6-5 and TRBJ1-3; D is unresolved. The CDR3 sequence is 10 residues long. Per germline, CDR1 MNHEY and CDR2 SVGAGI. The V end lost 8 bases, the J end lost 4 bases, and 3 bases lay between the germline ends.

This clone has only one observation. This chain joins TRBV7-8 and TRBJ2-5; D uncertain. The CDR3 loop spans 14 amino acids. The germline V gene encodes CDR1 SGHVS and CDR2 FQNEAQ. Trimming shortened V by 5 bases and J by 0 bases, and 10 bases separated the two germline ends. CDR3: CASSPGQDQETQYF. Here the CDR3 DNA reads TGTGCCAGCAGCCCCGGGCAGGACCAAGAGACCCAGTACTTC.

The chain links TRBV6-1 to TRBJ2-1, with 8 bases aligning to TRBD2. CDR1 is MNHNS and CDR2 is SASEGT in the germline V gene. The CDR3 runs to 15 residues. With V trimmed by 3 bases and J by 7 bases, 8 bases remained unmatched. The DNA for the CDR3 is TGTGCCAGCAGTGAGGGGCGGGAGGCCGTGAATGAGCAGTTCTTC. This gives the protein CASSEGREAVNEQFF.

The chain carries TRBV29-1 and TRBJ2-7, with D tentatively TRBD2 (5 bases). The CDR3 length is 12 residues. Germline V gives CDR1 SQVTM, CDR2 ANQGSEA. V lost 6 bases to trimming and J lost 4 bases, with 13 bases between them. This chain's CDR3 is CSVSRGNYEQYF. CDR3 coding DNA: TGCAGCGTCTCCCGGGGAAATTACGAGCAGTACTTC.

The chain combines TRBV11-2 with TRBJ2-1, with D tentatively TRBD1 (5 bases). V lost 1 base and J 8 bases, leaving 6 bases between the germline ends. The CDR3 is made up of 12 amino acids. CDR1 is SGHAT and CDR2 is FQNNGV in the germline V gene. The chain's CDR3 is CASSLGRDEQFF. In DNA, the CDR3 is TGTGCCAGCAGCTTAGGCAGGGATGAGCAGTTCTTC.

The V call is TRBV18, the J call TRBJ2-1; 10 bases align to TRBD2. Per germline, CDR1 KGHSH and CDR2 LQKENI. The junction had 2 bases not matched to a gene; V was cut back by 2 bases and J by 7 bases. CDR3 length equals 14 residues. Here the CDR3 reads CASSPETSGNEQFF. The CDR3 DNA reads as TGTGCCAGCTCACCAGAGACTAGCGGGAATGAGCAGTTCTTC.

This sequence joins TRBV2 and TRBJ1-6; D remains unclear. With 1 base removed from V and 8 bases from J, the gap between germline ends came to 18 bases. CDR3 size: 17 residues. Germline V gene sequence: CDR1 SNHLY, CDR2 FYNNEI. The CDR3 nucleotides are TGTGCCAGCAGTGAAGTGACCCAGCGGAACCGGGATTCACCCCTCCACTTT. It translates to CASSEVTQRNRDSPLHF.

This chain links TRBV27 with TRBJ2-7; 9 positions match TRBD2. Germline CDR1 is MNHEY and CDR2 is SMNVEV (reference sequence). The V gene end was trimmed by 5 bases and the J gene end by 5 bases; junction bases not matched to a gene: 7. CDR3 length: 14 amino acids. The DNA of the CDR3 is TGTGCCAGCAGTGTTAGCGGGAGTGTCGACGAGCAGTACTTC. Protein product: CASSVSGSVDEQYF.

The chain carries TRBV7-9 and TRBJ2-1; 13 nucleotides align to TRBD2. The V segment lost 5 bases and the J segment 8 bases; nucleotides outside the gene matches: 9. Germline V gene data show CDR1 as SEHNR and CDR2 as FQNEAQ (reference sequence). The CDR3 runs 16 residues. CDR3 sequence: CASSVTSGRAADEQFF. In DNA form, the CDR3 reads TGTGCCAGCAGCGTTACTAGCGGGAGGGCCGCAGATGAGCAGTTCTTC.

This chain uses TRBV10-3 with TRBJ1-1, with D uncertain. V was trimmed by 8 bases and J by 4 bases, leaving 14 bases between them. In germline, CDR1 is ENHRY, CDR2 SYGVKD. There are 13 residues in the CDR3. CDR3 sequence reads: CAIWVEGSTEAFF. The CDR3 coding sequence is TGTGCCATCTGGGTCGAGGGAAGCACTGAAGCTTTCTTT.

V is TRBV5-4 and J is TRBJ2-5, with 8 bases matching TRBD2. Trimming cost V 3 bases and J 2 bases; bases outside gene matches: 6. CDR3 length: 15 residues. Per germline, CDR1 SGHNT and CDR2 YYREEE (reference sequence). The DNA for the CDR3 is TGTGCCAGCAGCTGGGGGACTAGACCACAAGAGACCCAGTACTTC. This codes for CASSWGTRPQETQYF.

This clone is labeled as medium-sized (0.01 to 0.1%). This chain joins TRBV5-6 and TRBJ2-7, with 11 bases identical to TRBD2. CDR1 and CDR2 (germline): SGHDT, YYEEEE. This CDR3 is 14 amino acids long. V shed 4 bases and J 4 bases; nucleotides not matched to a gene: 4. The CDR3 is CASSLGLAVYEQYF. The CDR3 DNA is TGTGCCAGCAGCCTGGGACTAGCGGTATACGAGCAGTACTTC. Based on the CDR3 plus reference TRBV5-6 and TRBJ2-7, the full variable domain is DAGVTQSPTHLIKTRGQQVTLRCSPKSGHDTVSWYQQALGQGPQFIFQYYEEEERQRGNFPDRFSGHQFPNYSSELNVNALLLGDSALYLCASSLGLAVYEQYFGPGTRLTVT.

The chain is built from TRBV5-8 and TRBJ2-1, with TRBD2 matching 15 bases. This CDR3 comprises 18 residues. Germline CDR1 SGHTS, CDR2 YDEGEE. The junction had 5 bases not matched to a gene; V was cut back by 3 bases and J by 1 base. The CDR3 reads CASSWGLAGGGSYNEQFF. The CDR3, as DNA: TGTGCCAGCAGCTGGGGACTAGCGGGAGGAGGGTCCTACAATGAGCAGTTCTTC.

This clone was detected once. The chain couples TRBV9 to TRBJ2-1; D gene uncertain. Germline V gene lookup returns CDR1 SGDLS and CDR2 YYNGEE. Trimming removed 0 bases at V and 0 bases at J, with 13 bases between. The CDR3 has 17 residues. The CDR3 is CASSVGPLKGSYNEQFF. In DNA form, the CDR3 reads TGTGCCAGCAGCGTAGGGCCTTTGAAGGGCTCCTACAATGAGCAGTTCTTC.